Each of the 9 T cell receptor beta chains below was sequenced from the same sample in a study of T cell responses to AZD1222 COVID-19 vaccine. Data came from immunoSEQ multiplex PCR; TCRdb stores just in-frame clones and leaves some out. The table shows around 140,000 clones, with 90% to 95% occurring only once. The sample here was peripheral blood, taken on day 0 of AZD1222 vaccination. These receptors all stem from an adult in good health.

The chain couples TRBV2 to TRBJ2-5, with D perhaps given as TRBD1 or TRBD2 (5 bases each). CDR1 is SNHLY and CDR2 is FYNNEI in the germline V gene. Trimming pared 8 bases from V and 4 bases from J, leaving 14 bases between. The CDR3 covers 13 residues. This chain's CDR3 is CASGASQGETQYF. DNA of the CDR3: TGTGCCAGCGGGGCTAGCCAGGGAGAGACCCAGTACTTC.

The V and J genes are TRBV11-3 and TRBJ1-2; 10 nucleotides align to TRBD1. Germline V gene data show CDR1 as SGHNT and CDR2 as YENEEA. J gave up 4 bases and V 5 bases, and 7 bases lay outside the gene matches. The CDR3 has 15 amino acids. The CDR3 is CASSPRQGAGYGYTF. DNA of the CDR3: TGTGCCAGCAGCCCCCGACAGGGGGCTGGCTATGGCTACACCTTC.

The rearrangement uses TRBV6-5 and TRBJ2-2, with D possibly TRBD1 on 7 matching bases. Germline lookup yields CDR1 MNHEY and CDR2 SVGAGI. This CDR3 has 15 amino acids. Trimming took 2 bases from V and 6 from J, leaving 13 bases between them. CDR3 sequence: CASSYLQGDSGELFF. The CDR3 DNA is TGTGCCAGCAGTTACCTCCAGGGGGACTCCGGGGAGCTGTTTTTT.

The rearrangement links TRBV3-1 (or the pseudogene TRBV3-2) to TRBJ1-1, with TRBD1 identical over 8 bases. CDR1 is LGHDT and CDR2 is YNNKEL in the germline V gene (reference sequence). The CDR3 is 13 residues long. With V trimmed by 4 bases and J by 4 bases, 2 bases remained unmatched. The CDR3 here is CASSRTGGTEAFF. The CDR3 DNA reads as TGTGCCAGCAGCCGAACAGGGGGCACTGAAGCTTTCTTT.

V and J are TRBV15 and TRBJ2-1, with D unresolved. Between the trimmed V and J ends, which lost 1 base and 7 bases, there was a span of 11 bases. From germline, CDR1 is LNHNV and CDR2 YYDKDF (reference sequence). The CDR3 sequence is 14 residues long. The CDR3 protein is CATSRGGLGNEQFF. In DNA, the CDR3 is TGTGCCACCAGCAGAGGTGGTCTGGGGAATGAGCAGTTCTTC.

The chain has TRBV28 and TRBJ2-3; the D call may be TRBD1 or TRBD2 (5 bases each). The CDR3 is 16 amino acids. V gave up 4 bases and J gave up 2 bases, with 16 bases separating them. The germline V gene has CDR1 MDHEN and CDR2 SYDVKM. The CDR3 DNA sequence: TGTGCCAGCAGTTCATACGGGACCCGGTTCACAGATACGCAGTATTTT. Amino acid sequence: CASSSYGTRFTDTQYF.

The chain combines TRBV20-1 with TRBJ2-3; 8 bases are a match to TRBD2. Per germline, CDR1 DFQATT and CDR2 SNEGSKA (reference sequence). With V trimmed by 5 bases and J by 2 bases, 6 bases remained unmatched. This CDR3 contains 14 residues. The CDR3 coding sequence is TGCAGTGCTGGTGCGGGGGGCCCCACAGATACGCAGTATTTT. Amino acid sequence: CSAGAGGPTDTQYF.

The chain uses TRBV4-3 and TRBJ2-2; 7 bases align to TRBD2. The CDR3 is made up of 15 amino acids. Germline CDR1 LGHNA, CDR2 YSLEER. V lost 1 base, J lost 6 bases, and 5 bases stayed unmatched. The CDR3 is CASSQGGGNAGELFF. The DNA of the CDR3 is TGCGCCAGCAGCCAAGGGGGAGGGAATGCCGGGGAGCTGTTTTTT.

This clone was observed a single time. The CDR3 sequence is CARHRGAYGYTF. The DNA for the CDR3 is TGTGCCCGCCACAGGGGCGCCTATGGCTACACCTTC. The rearrangement uses TRBV30 and TRBJ1-2; the match to TRBD1 covers 7 bases. J gave up 4 bases and V 8 bases, and 7 bases lay outside the gene matches. The CDR3 runs 12 residues. Germline V CDR1 and CDR2: GTSNPN, SVGIG (reference sequence).